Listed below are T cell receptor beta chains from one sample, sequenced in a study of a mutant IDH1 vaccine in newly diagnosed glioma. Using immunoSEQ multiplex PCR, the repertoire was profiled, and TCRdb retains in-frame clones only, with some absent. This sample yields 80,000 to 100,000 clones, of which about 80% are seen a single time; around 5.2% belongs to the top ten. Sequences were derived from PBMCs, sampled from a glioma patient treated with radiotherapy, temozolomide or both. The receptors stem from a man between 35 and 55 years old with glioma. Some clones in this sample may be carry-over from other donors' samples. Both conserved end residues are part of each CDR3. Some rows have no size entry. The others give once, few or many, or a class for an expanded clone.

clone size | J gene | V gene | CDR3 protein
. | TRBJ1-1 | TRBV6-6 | CASSYGGNTEAFF
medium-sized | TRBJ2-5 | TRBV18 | CASSPQGETQYF
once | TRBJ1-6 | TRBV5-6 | CASSRRQTGLMNSPLHF
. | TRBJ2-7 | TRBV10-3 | CAISDGGTGPYEQYF
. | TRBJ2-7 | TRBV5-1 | CASSEDGTGPYEQYF
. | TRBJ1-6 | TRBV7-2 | CASSLAGVRGNSPLHF
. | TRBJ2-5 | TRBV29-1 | CSVEGGGQETQYF
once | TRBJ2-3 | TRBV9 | CASSLTGGVTDTQYF
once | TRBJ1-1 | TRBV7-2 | CASSSRTGGPTEAFF
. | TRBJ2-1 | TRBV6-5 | CASSYTGVEQFF
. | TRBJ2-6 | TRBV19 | CASSIVSYGANVLTF
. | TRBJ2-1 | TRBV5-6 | CASSLGQGSTDEQFF